Following are 30 T cell receptor beta chains from one sample sequenced in a study of blood T cell repertoires in COVID-19. Data came from immunoSEQ multiplex PCR; TCRdb stores just in-frame clones and leaves some out. The sample comprises under 200,000 clones, roughly four fifths of which are singletons, and more than 5% rests with the top ten. Source material: peripheral blood. The receptors shown here come from a woman aged 30 to 39 with acute or convalescent COVID-19.

The chain combines TRBV4-2 with TRBJ2-2, with D hard to call. Germline values: CDR1 LGHNA, CDR2 YNFKEQ. The CDR3 totals 13 residues. Trimming stripped 1 base from V and 7 bases from J, with 7 bases between. CDR3 nucleotides: TGTGCCAGCAGCCAAGCTCGCGGCGGGGAGCTGTTTTTT. Its protein product is CASSQARGGELFF.

V and J are TRBV7-2 and TRBJ2-3, with D perhaps matching TRBD2 (6 bases). The germline gives CDR1 SGHTA, CDR2 FQGNSA. Between the trimmed V and J ends, which lost 4 bases and 7 bases, there was a span of 12 bases. This CDR3 has 13 residues. The chain's CDR3 is CASSWAGLNTQYF. For the CDR3, the DNA is TGTGCCAGCAGCTGGGCCGGACTAAATACGCAGTATTTT.

The chain carries TRBV27 and TRBJ1-1, with D possibly TRBD1 on 5 matching bases. The CDR3 length is 15 residues. Trimming left V 3 bases short and J 3 bases short, with 14 bases between. The germline V gene encodes CDR1 MNHEY and CDR2 SMNVEV (reference sequence). The CDR3 region has the DNA TGTGCCAGCAGTTTTAGGGGTGTTGCTCACACTGAAGCTTTCTTT. Encoded protein: CASSFRGVAHTEAFF.

V usage is TRBV6-1 and J usage is TRBJ2-7; 7 bases agree with TRBD1. V gave up 2 bases and J gave up 1 base; unmatched junction bases: 2. Germline assignment: CDR1 MNHNS and CDR2 SASEGT. This CDR3 is built from 14 residues. The CDR3 DNA reads TGTGCCAGCAGTGAACAGGGGGTGTCCTACGAGCAGTACTTC. Translation gives CASSEQGVSYEQYF.

V and J are TRBV29-1 and TRBJ2-7; TRBD2 agrees at 9 bases. With 7 bases clipped from V and 3 bases from J, the junction kept 7 bases outside the gene matches. This CDR3 comprises 13 residues. Looked up from germline, CDR1 is SQVTM and CDR2 is ANQGSEA. The CDR3 bases are TGCAGCGCCTTTAGCGGGGGTGGCTACGAGCAGTACTTC. Translating it yields CSAFSGGGYEQYF.

V is TRBV7-9 and J is TRBJ2-2, with D perhaps matching TRBD1 (6 bases). The CDR3 is 16 amino acids. The V end lost 5 bases, the J end lost 2 bases, and 15 bases lay between the germline ends. Per the germline V gene, CDR1 is SEHNR and CDR2 is FQNEAQ (reference sequence). The DNA for the CDR3 is TGTGCCAGCAGCCTATTGGACAGTAAAAACACCGGGGAGCTGTTTTTT. Its protein is CASSLLDSKNTGELFF.

The chain couples TRBV19 to TRBJ1-2, with no clear D. Trimming left V 7 bases short and J 11 bases short, with 17 bases between. This CDR3 has 12 residues. Germline CDR1 and CDR2: LNHDA and SQIVND (reference sequence). CDR3 coding DNA: TGTGCCAGTATCGGGGTTTCTCCCCGGTACACCTTC. This translates into CASIGVSPRYTF.

The V call is TRBV3-1 (or the pseudogene TRBV3-2), the J call TRBJ1-3; D gene unclear. V lost 11 bases and J lost 2, with 10 bases in between. The CDR3 is 12 residues long. The V gene's germline CDR1 is LGHDT and CDR2 YNNKEL (reference sequence). CDR3 in DNA: TGTGCCTCCCAGGCAGCTGGAAACACCATATATTTT. This codes for CASQAAGNTIYF.

The CDR3 bases are TGTGCCTGGAGTGAATCAGGAGGGGCCAACGTCCTGACTTTC. Its protein is CAWSESGGANVLTF. The rearrangement links TRBV30 to TRBJ2-6; D remains ambiguous. The V and J ends lost 1 base and 4 bases respectively, with 8 bases between them. CDR3 length equals 14 residues. Germline CDR1 is GTSNPN and CDR2 is SVGIG (reference sequence).

The V and J genes are TRBV2 and TRBJ2-6; TRBD2 is a possible D gene (5 bases). Trimming pared 4 bases from V and 7 bases from J, leaving 14 bases between. This CDR3 region has 15 residues. CDR1 and CDR2 (germline): SNHLY, FYNNEI. The CDR3 protein is CASSARGLGANVLTF. CDR3 sequence (DNA): TGTGCCAGCAGTGCGCGAGGGCTAGGAGCCAACGTCCTGACTTTC.

V and J are TRBV10-2 and TRBJ2-1, with 8 positions matching TRBD2. The CDR3 loop spans 14 amino acids. V dropped 4 bases and J dropped 4; count of bases not matched to a gene: 3. Germline V gene sequence: CDR1 WSHSY, CDR2 SAAADI. The CDR3 DNA follows: TGCGCCAGCAGTGTAGCGGGGCCATACAATGAGCAGTTCTTC. Its protein is CASSVAGPYNEQFF.

This chain joins TRBV4-3 and TRBJ1-1; D remains unclear. This CDR3 is built from 17 residues. CDR1 is LGHNA and CDR2 is YSLEER in the germline V gene. V was clipped by 1 base and J by 2 bases, with 17 bases between them. The CDR3 DNA sequence: TGCGCCAGCAGCCAAGCAAATCTGGGAGAACTTAACACTGAAGCTTTCTTT. Amino acids: CASSQANLGELNTEAFF.

The J gene is TRBJ1-2, the V gene TRBV4-1; D unclear. V was trimmed by 0 bases and J by 2 bases, leaving 10 bases between them. CDR3 length: 15 residues. Looked up from germline, CDR1 is MGHRA and CDR2 is YSYEKL. The CDR3 coding sequence is TGCGCCAGCAGCCAAGATGTGTCCTACAACTATGGCTACACCTTC. This encodes CASSQDVSYNYGYTF.

The gene calls are TRBV5-1 and TRBJ2-7; the match to TRBD1 covers 8 bases. With 6 bases clipped from V and 3 bases from J, the junction kept 8 bases outside the gene matches. Germline V gene sequence: CDR1 SGHRS, CDR2 YFSETQ. The CDR3 sequence is 14 residues long. The CDR3 region has the DNA TGCGCCAGCACTAAGACAGGGGTTGGCTACGAGCAGTACTTC. Translated: CASTKTGVGYEQYF.

The CDR3 DNA sequence: TGTGCCTGGATAGGTCTGAGGATCGACGGGATCTATGGCTACACCTTC. It codes for CAWIGLRIDGIYGYTF. The chain links TRBV30 to TRBJ1-2; D gene unclear. The CDR3 runs 16 residues. Germline CDR1 and CDR2: GTSNPN and SVGIG (reference sequence). V lost 4 bases, J lost 4 bases, and 22 bases lay in between.

This chain joins TRBV18 and TRBJ2-3; D is perhaps TRBD1 (5 bases). From germline, CDR1 is KGHSH and CDR2 LQKENI. This CDR3 contains 15 residues. V lost 5 bases to trimming and J lost 4 bases, with 16 bases between them. CDR3 in amino acids: CASSRLQGGADTQYF. In nucleotides, the CDR3 is TGTGCCAGCTCAAGACTTCAGGGCGGCGCAGATACGCAGTATTTT.

V and J are TRBV5-1 and TRBJ1-2; 9 bases are a match to TRBD1. Trimming removed 3 bases from V and 6 bases from J; junction bases left unmatched: 15. Germline CDR1 and CDR2: SGHRS and YFSETQ. This CDR3 has 17 amino acids. CDR3 in DNA: TGCGCCAGCAGCTCTAACCCGGGACAGGGTTCGCGGAATGGCTACACCTTC. Translation gives CASSSNPGQGSRNGYTF.

V and J are TRBV4-3 and TRBJ1-2; D might be TRBD1 (6 bases). This CDR3 spans 13 amino acids. V gave up 4 bases and J gave up 3 bases, with 9 bases separating them. Germline V gene data show CDR1 as LGHNA and CDR2 as YSLEER. The CDR3 coding sequence is TGCGCCAGCAGCCCTGGGACACACTATGGCTACACCTTC. Its translation is CASSPGTHYGYTF.

This clone has a handful of counts. The chain recombines TRBV21-1 with TRBJ2-7; the table assigns TRBD1, which was not confirmed against the DNA. TRBV21-1 is a pseudogene. The CDR3 has 15 residues. CDR3 DNA: TGTGCCAGCAGCCAGGACAGACCCAGCTCCTACGAGCAGTACTTC. It is translated as CASSQDRPSSYEQYF.

The chain links TRBV27 to TRBJ2-1; D call uncertain. Germline CDR1 is MNHEY and CDR2 is SMNVEV (reference sequence). With 8 bases removed from V and 0 bases from J, the gap between germline ends came to 8 bases. The CDR3 has 13 amino acids. The CDR3 protein is CASQPGSYNEQFF. CDR3 DNA: TGTGCCAGCCAGCCGGGCTCCTACAATGAGCAGTTCTTC.

The chain joins TRBV7-8 to TRBJ1-5; D gene ambiguous. V was shortened by 2 bases and J by 0 bases, with 8 bases between the two germline ends. Germline CDR1 and CDR2: SGHVS and FQNEAQ. The CDR3 contains 15 residues. This chain's CDR3 is CASSLMANSNQPQHF. The CDR3 region has the DNA TGTGCCAGCAGCTTAATGGCCAATAGCAATCAGCCCCAGCATTTT. Filled out from reference TRBV7-8 and TRBJ1-5, the complete variable domain reads GAGVSQSPRYKVAKRGQDVALRCDPISGHVSLFWYQQALGQGPEFLTYFQNEAQLDKSGLPSDRFFAERPEGSVSTLKIQRTQQEDSAVYLCASSLMANSNQPQHFGDGTRLSIL.

This CDR3 is CAISEGDRAGSPLHF. DNA of the CDR3: TGTGCCATCAGTGAGGGGGACAGGGCTGGTTCACCCCTCCACTTT. The J gene is TRBJ1-6, the V gene TRBV10-3, with 9 bases aligning to TRBD1. CDR3 length: 15 amino acids. CDR1 and CDR2 (germline): ENHRY, SYGVKD. V dropped 2 bases and J dropped 9; count of bases not matched to a gene: 5.

The gene calls are TRBV28 and TRBJ1-6; 7 bases match TRBD1. Germline CDR1 is MDHEN and CDR2 is SYDVKM. This CDR3 contains 13 residues. V dropped 8 bases and J dropped 9; count of bases not matched to a gene: 7. CDR3 protein: CASGDRASSPLHF. As DNA, the CDR3 is TGTGCCAGCGGAGACAGGGCTTCTTCACCCCTCCACTTT.

The rearrangement uses TRBV27 and TRBJ1-5; D is perhaps TRBD1 (5 bases). Trimming left V 5 bases short and J 3 bases short, with 20 bases between. This CDR3 has 17 amino acids. Per the germline V gene, CDR1 is MNHEY and CDR2 is SMNVEV (reference sequence). CDR3 sequence reads: CASSKAMTDQYNQPQHF. CDR3 in DNA: TGTGCCAGCAGTAAGGCTATGACAGACCAATACAATCAGCCCCAGCATTTT.

The chain links TRBV19 to TRBJ2-2, with TRBD2 matching 7 bases. The CDR3 runs to 16 residues. V was pared by 4 bases and J by 6 bases, with 11 bases of the junction left unmatched. CDR1 is LNHDA, CDR2 SQIVND, per germline (reference sequence). CDR3 in amino acids: CASSKTGLLAAGELFF. Here the CDR3 DNA reads TGTGCCAGTAGTAAGACGGGACTACTCGCCGCCGGGGAGCTGTTTTTT.

V and J are TRBV6-5 and TRBJ1-6, with D possibly matching TRBD1 (6 bases). The CDR3 runs to 14 residues. Per the germline V gene, CDR1 is MNHEY and CDR2 is SVGAGI. Trimming removed 4 bases at V and 5 bases at J, with 9 bases between. Written as DNA, the CDR3 is TGTGCCAGCAGTTCAGGGGCGGATAATTCACCCCTCCACTTT. Translation gives CASSSGADNSPLHF.

In regard to this clone: Other DNA sequences of this sample code for an identical CDR3. This chain connects TRBV5-1 to TRBJ2-7; the match to TRBD1 covers 7 bases. The trim removed 4 bases at V and 3 bases at J, leaving 7 bases unmatched. This CDR3 has 14 amino acids. Per the germline V gene, CDR1 is SGHRS and CDR2 is YFSETQ. CDR3 nucleotide sequence: TGCGCCAGCAGCCTCAGACAGGGTAACTACGAGCAGTACTTC. It codes for CASSLRQGNYEQYF.

The chain is built from TRBV7-6 and TRBJ2-7; perhaps TRBD2 as D (7 bases). V dropped 1 base and J dropped 7 bases, with 17 bases sitting between them. The CDR3 spans 15 residues. CDR1 is SGHVS, CDR2 FNYEAQ, per germline. As DNA, the CDR3 is TGTGCCAGCAGCTTAGAGTCCGGAGGGAGGGGGGAGCAGTACTTC. It translates to CASSLESGGRGEQYF.

The rearrangement uses TRBV6-2 or TRBV6-3 and TRBJ2-5; a possible D gene is TRBD2 (6 bases). The CDR3 sequence is 14 residues long. Germline V gives CDR1 MNHEY, CDR2 SVGEGT. With 3 bases removed from V and 2 bases from J, the gap between germline ends came to 10 bases. The CDR3 reads CASSYWDWQETQYF. Written as DNA, the CDR3 is TGTGCCAGCAGTTATTGGGACTGGCAAGAGACCCAGTACTTC.

The chain carries TRBV28 and TRBJ2-5; 11 bases line up with TRBD1. CDR3 length: 15 amino acids. V was clipped by 5 bases and J by 5 bases; unmatched bases: 7. From germline, CDR1 is MDHEN and CDR2 SYDVKM. DNA for the CDR3: TGTGCCAGCAGTCCGCCCGGGACAGGGGGGGAGACCCAGTACTTC. It codes for CASSPPGTGGETQYF. Variable domain in full (rest from reference TRBV28 and TRBJ2-5): DVKVTQSSRYLVKRTGEKVFLECVQDMDHENMFWYRQDPGLGLRLIYFSYDVKMKEKGDIPEGYSVSREKKERFSLILESASTNQTSMYLCASSPPGTGGETQYFGPGTRLLVL.